This TCR beta chain was captured by sequencing in a study of CD8+ T cells in alopecia areata. Study-wide background: Tofacitinib was taken orally by treated patients, and the dose was 5 to 10 mg twice daily.

In the case of this clone: This sample also contains other DNA sequences that code for the same CDR3.

Treatment given: oral pan-JAK inhibitor, 5-10 mg twice daily. Investigators isolated RNA and reverse transcribed it into cDNA to act as the sequencing template. Data came from immunoSEQ multiplex PCR; TCRdb stores just in-frame clones and leaves some out. The sample has roughly 200,000 clones, 53% seen once. V lost 3 bases to trimming and J lost 4 bases; unmatched junction nucleotides: 6. Looked up from germline, CDR1 is LGHNA and CDR2 is YSLEER. There are 14 residues in the CDR3. The chain links TRBV4-3 to TRBJ2-7, with 7 bases aligning to TRBD1. The input for sequencing was CD8+ T cells sorted from blood, taken at week 24, from a patient treated with tofacitinib. The sequence came from a human donor with alopecia areata. This CDR3 is CASSQATGPYEQYF. The CDR3 coding sequence is TGCGCCAGCAGCCAGGCGACAGGGCCTTACGAGCAGTACTTC.